This passage covers 32 T cell receptor beta chains from one sample sequenced in a study of cytomegalovirus exposure and HLA in healthy donors. This PCR relied on a set of 60 Vbeta primers and 13 Jbeta primers. Clones were sequenced by immunoSEQ multiplex PCR, and TCRdb holds only the in-frame ones, with some missing. The repertoire holds around 170,000 clones, with roughly 80% as singletons. Sequencing was done on a sample of PBMCs. Every receptor here comes from a man in his fifties or sixties in good health and CMV-seronegative.

The chain is built from TRBV7-2 and TRBJ2-2; D may be TRBD2 (7 bases). Between the trimmed V and J ends, which lost 5 bases and 0 bases, there was a span of 13 bases. Germline V gene data show CDR1 as SGHTA and CDR2 as FQGNSA. The CDR3 has 16 residues. The CDR3 region is CASSRRGGANTGELFF. The CDR3 nucleotides are TGTGCCAGCAGCCGAAGGGGGGGCGCGAACACCGGGGAGCTGTTTTTT.

V is TRBV11-2 and J is TRBJ1-2, with D hard to call. CDR1 is SGHAT, CDR2 FQNNGV, per germline. Trimming shortened V by 5 bases and J by 5 bases, and 9 bases separated the two germline ends. The CDR3 has 12 amino acids. The CDR3 nucleotides are TGTGCCAGCAGCCCTAAACCGTATGGCTACACCTTC. Amino acid sequence: CASSPKPYGYTF. Based on the CDR3 plus reference TRBV11-2 and TRBJ1-2, the full variable domain is EAGVAQSPRYKIIEKRQSVAFWCNPISGHATLYWYQQILGQGPKLLIQFQNNGVVDDSQLPKDRFSAERLKGVDSTLKIQPAKLEDSAVYLCASSPKPYGYTFGSGTRLTVV.

The CDR3 DNA reads as TGTGCCAGCGGCCCTCGGGGGATTCGTTCTGGAAACACCATATATTTT. It translates to CASGPRGIRSGNTIYF. The V and J genes are TRBV5-8 and TRBJ1-3; perhaps TRBD1 as D (5 bases). The CDR3 consists of 16 residues. Trimming cost V 7 bases and J 1 base, with 18 bases left between them. Germline V gives CDR1 SGHTS, CDR2 YDEGEE. The variable domain in full, completed from reference TRBV5-8 and TRBJ1-3, reads EAGVTQSPTHLIKTRGQQATLRCSPISGHTSVYWYQQALGLGLQFLLWYDEGEERNRGNFPPRFSGRQFPNYSSELNVNALELEDSALYLCASGPRGIRSGNTIYFGEGSWLTVV.

This clone was recorded a few times. The CDR3 nucleotides read TGTGCCACCAGCGGGCCCTCTGGGGCCAACGTCCTGACTTTC. Protein: CATSGPSGANVLTF. The chain employs TRBV19 and TRBJ2-6; a possible D gene is TRBD2 (6 bases). This CDR3 is 14 amino acids long. CDR1 and CDR2 from the germline V gene are LNHDA and SQIVND (reference sequence). V lost 10 bases and J lost 0, with 10 bases in between. Full variable domain (remainder filled in from reference TRBV19 and TRBJ2-6): DGGITQSPKYLFRKEGQNVTLSCEQNLNHDAMYWYRQDPGQGLRLIYYSQIVNDFQKGDIAEGYSVSREKKESFPLTVTSAQKNPTAFYLCATSGPSGANVLTFGAGSRLTVL.

The chain combines TRBV7-2 with TRBJ2-5, with 12 positions matching TRBD1. The length of the CDR3 is 14 residues. Germline V gives CDR1 SGHTA, CDR2 FQGNSA. V lost 6 bases and J lost 5; bases outside the gene matches: 4. Here the CDR3 reads CASRGQGALETQYF. The CDR3 nucleotides read TGTGCCAGCAGGGGACAGGGGGCACTGGAGACCCAGTACTTC.

In regard to this clone: A junction end diverges from the germline sequence, so it may reflect a read error. V and J are TRBV7-9 and TRBJ2-5; TRBD1 is a possible D gene (5 bases). The germline gives CDR1 SEHNR, CDR2 FQNEAQ (reference sequence). The CDR3 contains 16 residues. The DNA for the CDR3 is TGTTCCAGCAATAATATCGTCACCAGGGATCGGGAGACCCAGTACTTC. Translating it yields CSSNNIVTRDRETQYF.

This chain connects TRBV7-9 to TRBJ1-2; 9 bases align to TRBD1. The CDR3 has 14 amino acids. V was pared by 4 bases and J by 8 bases, with 8 bases of the junction left unmatched. Germline V lookup: CDR1 SEHNR, CDR2 FQNEAQ (reference sequence). CDR3 sequence reads: CASSSPGTGNGYTF. The CDR3 nucleotides read TGTGCCAGCAGCTCGCCCGGGACAGGGAACGGCTACACCTTC. The entire variable domain, with the rest obtained from reference TRBV7-9 and TRBJ1-2, is as follows: DTGVSQNPRHKITKRGQNVTFRCDPISEHNRLYWYRQTLGQGPEFLTYFQNEAQLEKSRLLSDRFSAERPKGSFSTLEIQRTEQGDSAMYLCASSSPGTGNGYTFGSGTRLTVV.

The CDR3 coding sequence is TGCGCCAGCAGCCTGGATACGGCCCCGGGGAGAAATGAGCAGTTCTTC. Translation: CASSLDTAPGRNEQFF. The chain combines TRBV4-3 with TRBJ2-1, with D possibly being TRBD2 (5 bases). This CDR3 has 16 amino acids. Germline V gene data show CDR1 as LGHNA and CDR2 as YSLEER. The ends were cut back, 4 bases at V and 7 bases at J, with 20 bases in the middle.

The chain recombines TRBV27 with TRBJ1-1; D may be TRBD1 (6 bases). The V end was cut by 6 bases, the J end by 4 bases, with 15 bases between. The CDR3 runs to 14 residues. Germline V gene lookup returns CDR1 MNHEY and CDR2 SMNVEV (reference sequence). CDR3: CASSPRGGGTEAFF. For the CDR3, the DNA is TGTGCCAGCAGCCCCAGGGGAGGGGGCACTGAAGCTTTCTTT.

The rearrangement joins TRBV7-6 to TRBJ2-1; no reliable D call. The germline gives CDR1 SGHVS, CDR2 FNYEAQ. This CDR3 comprises 12 residues. Trimming removed 2 bases at V and 6 bases at J, with 5 bases between. CDR3 residues: CASSLRSNEQFF. CDR3 in DNA: TGTGCCAGCAGCTTACGCAGCAATGAGCAGTTCTTC.

This chain uses TRBV5-4 with TRBJ2-5; D is unresolved. Germline V CDR1 and CDR2: SGHNT, YYREEE (reference sequence). Trimming pared 1 base from V and 2 bases from J, leaving 12 bases between. This CDR3 region has 15 residues. CDR3 protein: CASSLPSRSQETQYF. Written as DNA, the CDR3 is TGTGCCAGCAGCTTGCCGTCTAGATCTCAAGAGACCCAGTACTTC.

The CDR3 reads CSARPIEAFF. The CDR3 nucleotides read TGCAGTGCGAGGCCTATTGAAGCTTTCTTT. The genes are TRBV20-1 and TRBJ1-1; D call uncertain. There are 10 residues in the CDR3. Trimming left V 6 bases short and J 7 bases short, with 9 bases between. From germline, CDR1 is DFQATT and CDR2 SNEGSKA (reference sequence).

The chain uses TRBV9 and TRBJ2-5; D perhaps matches TRBD1 (6 bases). V was pared by 4 bases and J by 2 bases, with 12 bases between. Germline-derived CDR1 and CDR2 are SGDLS and YYNGEE. The CDR3 spans 14 residues. Written as DNA, the CDR3 is TGTGCCAGCAGCCCCTGGGGGCAACAAGAGACCCAGTACTTC. Encoded protein: CASSPWGQQETQYF. The complete variable domain, with remaining parts taken from reference TRBV9 and TRBJ2-5, reads DSGVTQTPKHLITATGQRVTLRCSPRSGDLSVYWYQQSLDQGLQFLIQYYNGEERAKGNILERFSAQQFPDLHSELNLSSLELGDSALYFCASSPWGQQETQYFGPGTRLLVL.

The chain carries TRBV7-2 and TRBJ2-1; 8 positions match TRBD2. Germline lookup yields CDR1 SGHTA and CDR2 FQGNSA. There are 18 residues in the CDR3. The trim removed 1 base at V and 7 bases at J, leaving 15 bases unmatched. This CDR3 is CASSLGLRGAQGRNEQFF. DNA for the CDR3: TGTGCCAGCAGCTTAGGGTTGCGGGGGGCCCAGGGAAGGAATGAGCAGTTCTTC. Looking up the rest from reference TRBV7-2 and TRBJ2-1 gives the full variable domain: GAGVSQSPSNKVTEKGKDVELRCDPISGHTALYWYRQSLGQGLEFLIYFQGNSAPDKSGLPSDRFSAERTGGSVSTLTIQRTQQEDSAVYLCASSLGLRGAQGRNEQFFGPGTRLTVL.

The chain combines TRBV21-1 with TRBJ1-6. TRBV21-1 is described as a pseudogene. This CDR3 has 16 amino acids. As DNA, the CDR3 is TGTGCCGAGAAATGCGGGGTGAGCTCCTATAATTCACCCCTCCACTTT. Its translation is CAEKCGVSSYNSPLHF.

Notes on this clone: Distinct nucleotide sequences in the sample also encode this CDR3. In DNA form, the CDR3 reads TGCGCCAGCAGCCCGGGACAGAGCTCCTACAATGAGCAGTTCTTC. It encodes CASSPGQSSYNEQFF. The rearrangement links TRBV5-1 to TRBJ2-1, with 7 bases fitting TRBD1. Trimming cost V 4 bases and J 0 bases; bases outside gene matches: 4. The CDR3 totals 15 residues. The germline V gene has CDR1 SGHRS and CDR2 YFSETQ.

This chain uses TRBV6-5 with TRBJ1-1; D gene ambiguous. The CDR3 has 14 amino acids. Trimming took off 0 bases at V and 0 bases at J, with 5 bases between the two ends. Germline V gene lookup returns CDR1 MNHEY and CDR2 SVGAGI. The CDR3 DNA is TGTGCCAGCAGTTACTCGCAGGTGAACACTGAAGCTTTCTTT. Its protein product is CASSYSQVNTEAFF.

V usage is TRBV5-6 and J usage is TRBJ1-2; TRBD1 matches 9 bases. The CDR3 is made up of 14 amino acids. With 4 bases clipped from V and 2 bases from J, the junction kept 3 bases outside the gene matches. Germline V CDR1 and CDR2: SGHDT, YYEEEE. In DNA, the CDR3 is TGTGCCAGCAGCCCGGACAGGGGCAACTATGGCTACACCTTC. This sequence encodes CASSPDRGNYGYTF.

The table lists this clone with a count of one. This rearrangement joins TRBV6-1 to TRBJ2-5; TRBD2 matches at 10 bases. With 6 bases clipped from V and 0 bases from J, the junction kept 4 bases outside the gene matches. The CDR3 totals 15 residues. From germline, CDR1 is MNHNS and CDR2 SASEGT. The CDR3 DNA is TGTGCCAGCAGGACCCTAGCGGGGGACCAAGAGACCCAGTACTTC. Residues: CASRTLAGDQETQYF.

The chain has TRBV5-6 and TRBJ1-2, with D possibly matching TRBD1 (5 bases). The CDR3 runs 17 residues. Trimming left V 0 bases short and J 2 bases short, with 17 bases between. Germline CDR1 and CDR2: SGHDT and YYEEEE. The CDR3 bases are TGTGCCAGCAGCTTGGGAATGGGATGGCGGGGGAACTATGGCTACACCTTC. It codes for CASSLGMGWRGNYGYTF.

The chain is built from TRBV19 and TRBJ1-5; D is ambiguous. CDR3 size: 13 residues. V lost 4 bases, J lost 7 bases, and 11 bases lay in between. CDR1 and CDR2 from the germline V gene are LNHDA and SQIVND (reference sequence). The CDR3 nucleotides read TGTGCCAGTAGTAGGAGGGATGGCCAGCCCCAGCATTTT. Protein product: CASSRRDGQPQHF. Together with reference TRBV19 and TRBJ1-5, the CDR3 gives the full variable domain: DGGITQSPKYLFRKEGQNVTLSCEQNLNHDAMYWYRQDPGQGLRLIYYSQIVNDFQKGDIAEGYSVSREKKESFPLTVTSAQKNPTAFYLCASSRRDGQPQHFGDGTRLSIL.

This chain joins TRBV7-2 and TRBJ2-5; 11 bases match TRBD2. V was clipped by 5 bases and J by 4 bases; unmatched bases: 3. This CDR3 is 14 amino acids long. Germline V CDR1 and CDR2: SGHTA, FQGNSA. CDR3 protein: CASSLSGGAETQYF. In DNA form, the CDR3 reads TGTGCCAGCAGCCTTAGCGGGGGGGCAGAGACCCAGTACTTC. The full variable domain, in which reference TRBV7-2 and TRBJ2-5 provide the parts outside the CDR3, is GAGVSQSPSNKVTEKGKDVELRCDPISGHTALYWYRQSLGQGLEFLIYFQGNSAPDKSGLPSDRFSAERTGGSVSTLTIQRTQQEDSAVYLCASSLSGGAETQYFGPGTRLLVL.

The chain combines TRBV5-1 with TRBJ2-2; tentative D call: TRBD1 (6 bases). Germline values: CDR1 SGHRS, CDR2 YFSETQ. Trimming stripped 5 bases from V and 2 bases from J, with 10 bases between. The CDR3 extends over 14 amino acids. The CDR3 reads CASSPGANTGELFF. CDR3 coding DNA: TGCGCCAGCAGTCCAGGGGCCAACACCGGGGAGCTGTTTTTT.

This clone was seen a handful of times. Here the CDR3 DNA reads TGCGCCAGCAGCCAAGATTATTCGGTCGGCAGGGGAGCTTTCTTT. Its protein is CASSQDYSVGRGAFF. The rearrangement joins TRBV4-3 to TRBJ1-1; tentative D call: TRBD1 (6 bases). V was shortened by 0 bases and J by 10 bases, with 18 bases between the two germline ends. The germline CDR1 and CDR2 sequences are LGHNA and YSLEER. The CDR3 consists of 15 residues.

The V gene is TRBV13, the J gene TRBJ2-1; TRBD1 aligns across 7 bases. The CDR3 runs to 16 residues. Germline CDR1 is PRHDT and CDR2 is FYEKMQ (reference sequence). V trimming: 0 bases; J trimming: 0 bases; junction bases outside the gene matches: 2. The CDR3, as DNA: TGTGCCAGCAGCTTAGGCCAGGGGGACTCCTACAATGAGCAGTTCTTC. Residues: CASSLGQGDSYNEQFF.

The chain has TRBV19 and TRBJ1-1; 7 bases are a match to TRBD1. CDR1 is LNHDA and CDR2 is SQIVND in the germline V gene (reference sequence). This CDR3 comprises 15 residues. Germline trimming cut 5 bases from V and 3 bases from J; bases unmatched to any gene: 9. The CDR3: CASSSYRGKDTEAFF. DNA of the CDR3: TGTGCCAGTAGTTCTTACAGGGGAAAGGACACTGAAGCTTTCTTT. The complete variable domain, with remaining parts taken from reference TRBV19 and TRBJ1-1, reads DGGITQSPKYLFRKEGQNVTLSCEQNLNHDAMYWYRQDPGQGLRLIYYSQIVNDFQKGDIAEGYSVSREKKESFPLTVTSAQKNPTAFYLCASSSYRGKDTEAFFGQGTRLTVV.

The J gene is TRBJ1-4, the V gene TRBV2; D gene uncertain. CDR3 size: 14 residues. V was cut by 3 bases and J by 0 bases, with 5 bases left in between. Looked up from germline, CDR1 is SNHLY and CDR2 is FYNNEI. CDR3 nucleotide sequence: TGTGCCAGCAGTGACCTCTCAACTAATGAAAAACTGTTTTTT. It is translated as CASSDLSTNEKLFF.

The rearrangement uses TRBV29-1 and TRBJ1-1; D is possibly TRBD1 (5 bases). The germline V gene encodes CDR1 SQVTM and CDR2 ANQGSEA. The CDR3 length is 12 residues. The V and J ends lost 8 bases and 0 bases respectively, with 10 bases between them. The CDR3, as DNA: TGCAGCTCTCACAGGCTGAACACTGAAGCTTTCTTT. Translating gives CSSHRLNTEAFF. The whole variable domain, filled in from reference TRBV29-1 and TRBJ1-1, reads SAVISQKPSRDICQRGTSLTIQCQVDSQVTMMFWYRQQPGQSLTLIATANQGSEATYESGFVIDKFPISRPNLTFSTLTVSNMSPEDSSIYLCSSHRLNTEAFFGQGTRLTVV.

The rearrangement links TRBV27 to TRBJ1-1, with TRBD1 as a possible D gene (5 bases). V was clipped by 5 bases and J by 4 bases, with 11 bases between them. Germline-derived CDR1 and CDR2 are MNHEY and SMNVEV (reference sequence). This CDR3 region has 13 residues. Here the CDR3 DNA reads TGTGCCAGCAGTAGTCTGGGGCGCACTGAAGCTTTCTTT. Its translation: CASSSLGRTEAFF.

The rearrangement joins TRBV28 to TRBJ2-5, with D tentatively TRBD2 (5 bases). Germline CDR1 is MDHEN and CDR2 is SYDVKM. CDR3 length: 13 amino acids. Trimming shortened V by 2 bases and J by 4 bases, and 8 bases separated the two germline ends. CDR3 residues: CASSLSGRETQYF. The CDR3 DNA follows: TGTGCCAGCAGTTTAAGCGGTCGAGAGACCCAGTACTTC.

The chain links TRBV7-8 to TRBJ2-5; 8 nucleotides agree with TRBD1. The J call may not be correct, given that the DNA end is closer to TRBJ2-7. Germline V gene data show CDR1 as SGHVS and CDR2 as FQNEAQ. CDR3 length equals 14 residues. The DNA of the CDR3 is TGTGCCAGCAGCATGGACAGGGTTGTCGACGAGCAGTACTTC. Amino acids: CASSMDRVVDEQYF.

The chain carries TRBV5-4 and TRBJ2-1, with D possibly matching TRBD1 (6 bases). Germline lookup yields CDR1 SGHNT and CDR2 YYREEE (reference sequence). This CDR3 is built from 15 residues. Trimming stripped 0 bases from V and 9 bases from J, with 16 bases between. Here the CDR3 DNA reads TGTGCCAGCAGCTTGGGACAGGTTTTTGGGGGTGAGCAGTTCTTC. This sequence encodes CASSLGQVFGGEQFF.